This TCR beta chain came from a study of T cell changes during pregnancy in multiple sclerosis. The table came from immunoSEQ multiplex PCR; TCRdb's copy has only in-frame clones and leaves some out. The profile shows fewer than 150,000 clones, 95% to 98% of them singletons. Germline V CDR1 and CDR2: SGHRS, YFSETQ. Deletions cut 1 base from V and 3 bases from J, with 6 bases between. The CDR3 extends over 13 amino acids. The sample in question was peripheral blood, obtained after pregnancy. This chain connects TRBV5-1 to TRBJ2-3; D gene uncertain. This clonotype was sampled from a female donor with multiple sclerosis, enrolled in a pregnancy study. CDR3 sequence: CASSLPVTDTQYF. The CDR3 nucleotides read TGCGCCAGCAGCTTGCCGGTAACAGATACGCAGTATTTT.